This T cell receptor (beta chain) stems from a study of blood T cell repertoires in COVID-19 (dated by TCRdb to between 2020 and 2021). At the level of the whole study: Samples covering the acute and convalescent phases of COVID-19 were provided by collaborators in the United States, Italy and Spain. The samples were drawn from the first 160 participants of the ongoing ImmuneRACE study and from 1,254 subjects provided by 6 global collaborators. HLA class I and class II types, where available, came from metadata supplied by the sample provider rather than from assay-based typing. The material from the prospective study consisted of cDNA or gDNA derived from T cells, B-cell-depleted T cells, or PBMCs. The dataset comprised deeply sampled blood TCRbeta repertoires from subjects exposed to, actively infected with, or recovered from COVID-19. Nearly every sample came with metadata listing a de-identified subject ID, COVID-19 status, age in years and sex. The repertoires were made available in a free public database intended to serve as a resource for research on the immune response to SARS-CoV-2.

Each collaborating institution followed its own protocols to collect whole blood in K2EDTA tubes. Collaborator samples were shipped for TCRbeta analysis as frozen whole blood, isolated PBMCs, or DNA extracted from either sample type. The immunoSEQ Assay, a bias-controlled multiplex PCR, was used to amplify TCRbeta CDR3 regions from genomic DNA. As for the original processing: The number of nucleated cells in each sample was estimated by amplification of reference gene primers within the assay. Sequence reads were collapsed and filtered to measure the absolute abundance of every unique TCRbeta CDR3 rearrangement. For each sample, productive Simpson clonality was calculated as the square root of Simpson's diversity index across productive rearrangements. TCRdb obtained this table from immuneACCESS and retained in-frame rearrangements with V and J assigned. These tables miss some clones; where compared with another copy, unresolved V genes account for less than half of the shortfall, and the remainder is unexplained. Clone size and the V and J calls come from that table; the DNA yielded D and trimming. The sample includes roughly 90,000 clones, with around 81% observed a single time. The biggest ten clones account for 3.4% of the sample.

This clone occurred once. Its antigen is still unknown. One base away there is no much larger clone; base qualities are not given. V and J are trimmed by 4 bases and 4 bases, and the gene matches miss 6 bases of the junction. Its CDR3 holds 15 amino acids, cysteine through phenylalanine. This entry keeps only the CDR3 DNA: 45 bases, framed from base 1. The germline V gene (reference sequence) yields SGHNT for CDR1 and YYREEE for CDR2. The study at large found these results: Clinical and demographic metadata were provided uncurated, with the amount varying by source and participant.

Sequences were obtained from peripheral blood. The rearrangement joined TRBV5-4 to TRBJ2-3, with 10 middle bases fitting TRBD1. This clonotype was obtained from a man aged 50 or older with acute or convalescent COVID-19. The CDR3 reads CASSIDRGLSDTQYF. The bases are TGTGCCAGCAGCATAGACAGGGGGCTCTCAGATACGCAGTATTTT.